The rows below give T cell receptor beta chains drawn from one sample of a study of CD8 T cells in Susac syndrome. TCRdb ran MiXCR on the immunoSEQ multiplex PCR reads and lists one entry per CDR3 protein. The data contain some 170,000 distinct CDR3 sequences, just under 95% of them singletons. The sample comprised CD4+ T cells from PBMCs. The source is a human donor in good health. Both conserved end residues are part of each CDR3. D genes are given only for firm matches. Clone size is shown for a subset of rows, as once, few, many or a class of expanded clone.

CASSPEGLTDTQYF	TGTGCCAGCAGCCCGGAGGGCCTCACAGATACGCAGTATTTT	.	TRBJ2-3	TRBV5-4	.
CASSRQGQGGFNEQFF	TGTGCCAGCAGCCGACAAGGACAGGGAGGGTTCAATGAGCAGTTCTTC	.	TRBJ2-1	TRBV7-8	.
CASSVGLAGVNEQFF	TGTGCCAGCAGCGTAGGGTTAGCGGGGGTGAATGAGCAGTTCTTC	.	TRBJ2-1	TRBV9	TRBD2
CSVGTGGNQPQHF	TGCAGCGTTGGGACAGGGGGCAATCAGCCCCAGCATTTT	few	TRBJ1-5	TRBV29-1	TRBD1
CATARHAEGYGYTF	TGTGCCACCGCAAGACATGCGGAAGGATATGGCTACACCTTC	.	TRBJ1-2	TRBV15	.
CASSLQGRTDTQYF	TGTGCCAGCAGCTTGCAGGGGCGCACAGATACGCAGTATTTT	.	TRBJ2-3	TRBV5-6	.
CAWSASFANEKLFF	TGTGCCTGGAGTGCCAGTTTTGCTAATGAAAAACTGTTTTTT	.	TRBJ1-4	TRBV30	.
CSARETGGAGTEAFF	TGCAGTGCTAGGGAGACAGGGGGCGCAGGCACTGAAGCTTTCTTT	.	TRBJ1-1	TRBV20-1	TRBD1
CSVMAGANVLTF	TGCAGCGTTATGGCTGGGGCCAACGTCCTGACTTTC	.	TRBJ2-6	TRBV29-1	.
CAWELTGRGVDGYTF	TGTGCCTGGGAGCTAACGGGACGCGGGGTGGATGGCTACACCTTC	.	TRBJ1-2	TRBV30	.
CSGKREGKDTQYF	TGCAGCGGGAAGCGGGAGGGGAAAGATACGCAGTATTTT	.	TRBJ2-3	TRBV29-1	TRBD2
CASSYMGGPNEQFF	TGTGCCAGCAGTTACATGGGAGGGCCGAATGAGCAGTTCTTC	.	TRBJ2-1	TRBV6-2/TRBV6-3	TRBD2
CSGGTSGYNEQFF	TGCAGCGGCGGGACTAGCGGGTACAATGAGCAGTTCTTC	.	TRBJ2-1	TRBV29-1	TRBD2
CASRTDMNTEAFF	TGTGCCAGCAGGACAGACATGAACACTGAAGCTTTCTTT	.	TRBJ1-1	TRBV6-2/TRBV6-3	.
CSAQMNTEAFF	TGCAGTGCCCAGATGAACACTGAAGCTTTCTTT	.	TRBJ1-1	TRBV20-1	.
CASRQGNGDTQYF	TGTGCCAGCAGACAGGGGAATGGGGATACGCAGTATTTT	.	TRBJ2-3	TRBV3-1	TRBD1
CASSSNSGTEETQYF	TGTGCCAGCAGTTCTAACTCCGGGACAGAAGAGACCCAGTACTTC	once	TRBJ2-5	TRBV2	TRBD1
CSARGGYSGANVLTF	TGCAGTGCTAGAGGCGGGTACTCTGGGGCCAACGTCCTGACTTTC	.	TRBJ2-6	TRBV20-1	.
CAWSGGGTEQYF	TGTGCCTGGAGTGGAGGGGGGACCGAGCAGTACTTC	.	TRBJ2-7	TRBV30	.
CATRGLADYNEQFF	TGTGCCACTCGCGGGCTAGCGGACTACAATGAGCAGTTCTTC	.	TRBJ2-1	TRBV19	TRBD2
CASRLFDRGVGYEQYF	TGTGCCAGCAGACTCTTCGACAGGGGAGTGGGCTACGAGCAGTACTTC	.	TRBJ2-7	TRBV27	TRBD1
CASSLMGAPTYEQYF	TGTGCCAGCAGTTTAATGGGGGCCCCGACCTACGAGCAGTACTTC	.	TRBJ2-7	TRBV27	.
CASSRPGPNRGTDTQYF	TGTGCCAGCAGCCGTCCGGGGCCCAACAGGGGGACAGATACGCAGTATTTT	.	TRBJ2-3	TRBV6-1	TRBD1
CASSQDREQDYGYTF	TGTGCCAGCAGCCAGGACAGGGAGCAGGACTATGGCTACACCTTC	.	TRBJ1-2	TRBV4-2	TRBD1
CSATGRGSNQPQHF	TGCAGTGCTACTGGGAGGGGTAGCAATCAGCCCCAGCATTTT	.	TRBJ1-5	TRBV20-1	.
CAGSSRGRPGYTF	TGTGCCGGGTCATCCAGGGGGCGCCCTGGCTACACCTTC	once	TRBJ1-2	TRBV30	TRBD1
CASSSRDSGQSSYEQYF	TGTGCCAGCAGCTCCCGGGATAGCGGGCAGAGCTCCTACGAGCAGTACTTC	.	TRBJ2-7	TRBV7-9	TRBD2
CASRRLQAFGELFF	TGTGCCAGCAGGAGATTACAGGCGTTCGGGGAGCTGTTTTTT	.	TRBJ2-2	TRBV14	.
CSAAFGAQPQHF	TGCAGTGCCGCCTTTGGGGCCCAGCCCCAGCATTTT	.	TRBJ1-5	TRBV20-1	.
CASSPWSGEQFF	TGTGCCAGCAGCCCCTGGAGCGGTGAGCAGTTCTTC	.	TRBJ2-1	TRBV9	.
CASSARSGGEQFF	TGTGCCAGCAGCGCCCGTAGCGGGGGGGAGCAGTTCTTC	.	TRBJ2-1	TRBV9	TRBD2
CASSHRDTAQPQHF	TGTGCCAGCAGCCACCGGGACACCGCTCAGCCCCAGCATTTT	once	TRBJ1-5	TRBV3-1	.
CASSPADGRPTGNTIYF	TGCGCCAGCAGCCCCGCGGACGGCCGACCGACTGGAAACACCATATATTTT	.	TRBJ1-3	TRBV4-3	.